The 9 T cell receptor beta chains below all came from one sample that was sequenced in a study of blood T cells in healthy people across ages. A second PCR of about 7 to 12 cycles used a sample-barcoded 5' primer and a J-beta primer mix. TCRdb re-called the 5' RACE reads with MiXCR, one entry per CDR3 protein. The sample shows about 680,000 distinct CDR3 sequences, approximately 49% of them seen only once. The specimen was blood. The source is an older woman in good health.

As to this clonotype: Relative to the germline gene, one junction end is altered; a read error may explain this. V is TRBV20-1 and J is TRBJ1-3, with D tentatively TRBD1 (5 bases). Germline CDR1 and CDR2: DFQATT and SNEGSKA (reference sequence). The length of the CDR3 is 17 residues. As DNA, the CDR3 is TGCAGTGCTAGGCCTACGGGACGGGAAAACTCTGGAAACACCGTATATTTT. The encoded protein is CSARPTGRENSGNTVYF.

There are a few counts of this clonotype. CDR3 in DNA: TGTGCCAGCAGCCAAGGAGTCGTGGCAGGTGGGGCCAACGTCCTGACTTTC. Amino acids: CASSQGVVAGGANVLTF. The chain employs TRBV3-1 and TRBJ2-6; D ambiguous. The germline V gene has CDR1 LGHDT and CDR2 YNNKEL (reference sequence). The CDR3 covers 17 residues. The ends were cut back, 1 base at V and 3 bases at J, with 13 bases in the middle.

This clonotype has more than one count but fewer than ten. V usage is TRBV20-1 and J usage is TRBJ2-4; the match to TRBD2 covers 12 bases. V trimming: 5 bases; J trimming: 0 bases; junction bases outside the gene matches: 14. Per germline, CDR1 DFQATT and CDR2 SNEGSKA (reference sequence). The length of the CDR3 is 19 residues. The CDR3 DNA reads TGCAGTGCTGGGGTTCTCCTAGCGGGAGGGCCTCGAGCCAAAAACATTCAGTACTTC. Protein: CSAGVLLAGGPRAKNIQYF.

This chain links TRBV20-1 with TRBJ2-5; 8 nucleotides agree with TRBD2. The DNA matches TRBJ2-7 better at its end, which makes the J call doubtful. Germline V CDR1 and CDR2: DFQATT, SNEGSKA (reference sequence). The CDR3 length is 14 residues. The CDR3: CSAPIKELADEQYF. CDR3 nucleotide sequence: TGCAGTGCCCCCATAAAAGAACTAGCGGACGAGCAGTACTTC.

This clonotype appeared a few times. A single base separates this from a much larger clone, so it may be a read error. V usage is TRBV5-1 and J usage is TRBJ2-5; D unresolved. The CDR3 covers 16 residues. From germline, CDR1 is SGHRS and CDR2 YFSETQ. Trimming shortened V by 0 bases and J by 11 bases, and 23 bases separated the two germline ends. CDR3: CASSLGWLSTYNEQYF. The DNA for the CDR3 is TGCGCCAGCAGCTTGGGTTGGCTATCGACTTACAATGAGCAGTACTTC.

This clonotype has only a few counts. CDR3 coding DNA: TGTGCCAGCAGTGAACCCCGCCAGCCGCTGGAGGCCCAGTACTTC. As protein: CASSEPRQPLEAQYF. The rearrangement joins TRBV25-1 to TRBJ2-5; maybe TRBD2 (5 bases). Trimming stripped 2 bases from V and 9 bases from J, with 19 bases between. This CDR3 has 15 residues. CDR1 and CDR2 from the germline V gene are MGHDK and SYGVNS.

This clonotype appeared once. The V and J genes are TRBV6-2 or TRBV6-3 and TRBJ1-2; D is unclear. The CDR3 sequence is 13 residues long. Germline assignment: CDR1 MNHEY and CDR2 SVGEGT. V lost 3 bases, J lost 5 bases, and 10 bases lay in between. As DNA, the CDR3 is TGTGCCAGCAGTTATCCTGGACCTTATGGCTACACCTTC. This gives the protein CASSYPGPYGYTF.

This chain uses TRBV7-9 with TRBJ2-1; TRBD2 might be the D (6 bases). V was shortened by 5 bases and J by 5 bases, with 16 bases between the two germline ends. CDR3 length: 15 amino acids. Germline-derived CDR1 and CDR2 are SEHNR and FQNEAQ (reference sequence). The chain's CDR3 is CASSPGGDQHNEQFF. CDR3 nucleotides: TGTGCCAGCAGCCCCGGAGGGGATCAGCACAATGAGCAGTTCTTC.

The chain has TRBV7-9 and TRBJ2-5; a weak D match, TRBD1 (6 bases). There are 15 residues in the CDR3. Germline lookup yields CDR1 SEHNR and CDR2 FQNEAQ (reference sequence). The ends were cut back, 3 bases at V and 4 bases at J, with 15 bases in the middle. The CDR3 reads CASSFTRQGLETQYF. The CDR3 DNA reads as TGTGCCAGCAGCTTCACTCGCCAGGGGCTAGAGACCCAGTACTTC.